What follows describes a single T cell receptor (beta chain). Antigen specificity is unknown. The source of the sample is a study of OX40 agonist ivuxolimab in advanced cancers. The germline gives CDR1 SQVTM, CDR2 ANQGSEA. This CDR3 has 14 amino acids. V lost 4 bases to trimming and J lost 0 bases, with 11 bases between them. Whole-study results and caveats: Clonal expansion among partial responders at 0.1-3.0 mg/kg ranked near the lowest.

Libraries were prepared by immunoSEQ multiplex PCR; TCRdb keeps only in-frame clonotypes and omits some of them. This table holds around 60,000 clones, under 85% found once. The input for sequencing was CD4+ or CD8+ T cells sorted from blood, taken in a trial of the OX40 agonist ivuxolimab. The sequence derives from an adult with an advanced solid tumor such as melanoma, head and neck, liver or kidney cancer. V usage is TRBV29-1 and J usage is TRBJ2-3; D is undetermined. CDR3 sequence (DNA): TGCAGCGTTGGGGCCCTTACTAGCACAGATACGCAGTATTTT. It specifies CSVGALTSTDTQYF.